This T cell receptor beta chain is drawn from a study of shared clonotypes between healthy human individuals (dated by TCRdb to the early 2020s). Notes on the research overall: The cohort included a few men and a couple of women between 18 and 49 years of age. For each donor, CD4 naive and CD4 memory were each given three plates, CD8 naive was given two plates, and CD8 memory was given one plate. To increase sequencing depth and limit assay-specific biases, different laboratories used diverse techniques to prepare libraries and sequence TCR repertoires. Leukapheresis yielded between about 0.8 and 8.9 billion PBMCs per donor. Blood TCR repertoires of five healthy adults were deeply sequenced to estimate repertoire size and the extent of clonotype sharing between individuals. The full study reports these points: Naive subsets generally had larger estimated clonotype richness than memory subsets did. Sampling was restricted to blood, and TCR repertoires in tissues likely differ from the TCR repertoires found in blood. The genetic and exposure-history diversity represented was limited by the small number of donors. Across a few donors, 4.5% to 6.5% of naive CD4, 3.5% of naive CD8, 2.3% of memory CD4, and 0.4% of memory CD8 clonotypes were shared. Pairwise subsampling led to the expectation that sequencing depth would affect the degree of clonotype sharing among donors. Rarefaction of sorted-subset datasets indicated incomplete sequencing despite the large sequencing depth. Clonotypes shared by all four sorted-subset donors showed higher generation probabilities than non-shared clonotypes.

About this clone: Its antigen is currently not known. Base-call qualities are not available, and no considerably larger clone is one nucleotide away.

For the CD8 naive samples, CD45RO-negative cells were positively selected for CCR7, yielding a CD45RA+CCR7+ population from which TemRA cells were excluded. Healthy HIV-negative adults with no recently reported acute infections or vaccinations were included as donors. Every donor was a Caucasian adult living in Nashville, Tennessee, USA. Blood was obtained by leukapheresis, after which PBMCs were separated by Ficoll-Histopaque density gradient centrifugation and cryopreserved in liquid nitrogen vapor phase. Purity and quantity of every magnetically sorted T cell population were checked by analytical flow cytometry. Genomic DNA was isolated from each sorted fraction and quantified by UV absorbance on a Nanodrop 2000c. Using the deep immunoSEQ assay, TCR CDR3 regions were amplified from genomic DNA by multiplex PCR. Extracted genomic DNA from each cell subset was spread evenly across all wells of several immunoSEQ 96-well plates, with each plate serving as a replicate. Each replicate PCR for sorted subsets received 200 ng genomic DNA, equal to roughly 30,000 T cell genomes. The purified libraries were quantified using a Qubit 3.0 fluorometer, sized with a Bioanalyzer 2100, and then quantified again using the KAPA Library Quantification kit. A separate single-read 150-cycle Illumina NextSeq 550 flow cell was used to sequence each immunoSEQ 96-well plate. In the source study's methods: Because only junctional sequences without quality scores were contained in the immunoSEQ output, filtering matching that applied to full-length reads could not be performed. Sequences were annotated with PyIR, a Python wrapper for IgBLAST v1.9, and V/J genes and CDR3 were assigned using IMGT germline references. Reads with weak V/J assignments (E-value above 1e-6), missing CDR3, stop codons, out-of-frame junctions, or ambiguous translated residues were removed. V3J clonotypes were defined as sequences sharing the same inferred V gene, J gene, and CDR3 amino acid sequence. To compute the percentage overlap between repertoires, the number of shared unique clonotypes was divided by the size of the smaller repertoire. RTK rarefaction, the Chao1 estimator, and Recon v2.1 estimates of unobserved clonotypes were used to assess repertoire richness. Generation probabilities were computed with OLGA for all TCRbeta clonotypes obtained by the gDNA method from several donors. In its TCRdb copy, this immuneACCESS table keeps in-frame sequences only and misses some clones. Where compared with another copy, unresolved V genes explain less than half of these, and the others have no known cause. That table supplies the V and J calls and clone size; D and trimming were determined from the DNA. This sample comprises almost 700,000 clones, roughly nine tenths of them detected only once. The top ten hold 24% of the sample.

The CDR3 covers 14 residues, taking in both the cysteine and the phenylalanine. Only the CDR3 portion is preserved as DNA: 42 bases, with reading frame beginning at the first base. CDR1 SGHTA and CDR2 FQGNSA were looked up in the germline V gene. At the junction V is shortened by 5 bases and J by 5 bases; bases outside the gene matches: 7. The rearrangement joined TRBV7-2 to TRBJ2-5; 8 middle bases align to TRBD1. This receptor was identified in a man aged 25-40 years in good health. Sequencing was carried out using naive CD8+ T cells sorted from blood. The label giving this sample's cell subset or site can be read as: CD45RA+CCR7+. The sequence in DNA is TGTGCCAGCAGCAAAGGACAGGGACTGGAGACCCAGTACTTC. It codes for CASSKGQGLETQYF.